One T cell receptor (beta chain) is described in this entry. Its specificity is not known. Genomic DNA provided the template from which TCR beta VDJ and CDR3 profiles were obtained. One entry per CDR3 protein, called by TCRdb with MiXCR from the reads. This sample has about 180,000 distinct CDR3 sequences, with 46% found just once. This record comes from a study of CD8+CD57+ T cells in acquired aplastic anemia. The wider study: Where healthy donors were concerned, CD4+ cells averaged about 10 million reads.

Study results and caveats: Simpson's diversity of CD8+ cells was not significantly different in patients compared with controls. Both patients and controls carried the same twenty-nine CD8+ CDR3 sequences.

The CDR3 is 15 amino acids. J lost 8 bases, V lost 3 bases, and 7 bases had no gene match. Germline CDR1 LNHDA, CDR2 SQIVND (reference sequence). This TCR derives from a human donor in good health. The sequencing input was sorted CD4+, CD8+, or CD8+CD57+ T cells (not recorded which) from PBMCs. This rearrangement joins TRBV19 to TRBJ1-4; TRBD1 aligns across 9 bases. DNA of the CDR3: TGTGCCAGTAGTATGGGACAGGGTAGAAGGGAAAAACTGTTTTTT. This sequence encodes CASSMGQGRREKLFF.